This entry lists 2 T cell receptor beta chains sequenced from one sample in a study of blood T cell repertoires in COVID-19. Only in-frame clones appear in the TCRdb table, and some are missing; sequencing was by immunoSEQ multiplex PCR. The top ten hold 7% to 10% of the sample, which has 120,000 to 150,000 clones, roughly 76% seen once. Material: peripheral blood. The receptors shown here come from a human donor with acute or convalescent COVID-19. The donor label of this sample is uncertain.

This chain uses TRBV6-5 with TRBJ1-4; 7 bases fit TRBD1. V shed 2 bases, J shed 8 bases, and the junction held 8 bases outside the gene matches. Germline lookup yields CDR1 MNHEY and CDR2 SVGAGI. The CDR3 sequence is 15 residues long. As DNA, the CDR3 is TGTGCCAGCAGTTACGGGGACAGTAGAGACGAAAAACTGTTTTTT. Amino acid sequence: CASSYGDSRDEKLFF.

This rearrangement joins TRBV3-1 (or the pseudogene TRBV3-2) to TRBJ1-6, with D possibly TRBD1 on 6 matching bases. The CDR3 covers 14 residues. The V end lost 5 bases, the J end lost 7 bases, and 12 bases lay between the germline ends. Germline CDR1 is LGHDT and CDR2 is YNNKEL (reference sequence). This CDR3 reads CASSGGQKNSPLHF. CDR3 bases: TGTGCCAGCAGCGGAGGACAGAAAAATTCACCCCTCCACTTT.